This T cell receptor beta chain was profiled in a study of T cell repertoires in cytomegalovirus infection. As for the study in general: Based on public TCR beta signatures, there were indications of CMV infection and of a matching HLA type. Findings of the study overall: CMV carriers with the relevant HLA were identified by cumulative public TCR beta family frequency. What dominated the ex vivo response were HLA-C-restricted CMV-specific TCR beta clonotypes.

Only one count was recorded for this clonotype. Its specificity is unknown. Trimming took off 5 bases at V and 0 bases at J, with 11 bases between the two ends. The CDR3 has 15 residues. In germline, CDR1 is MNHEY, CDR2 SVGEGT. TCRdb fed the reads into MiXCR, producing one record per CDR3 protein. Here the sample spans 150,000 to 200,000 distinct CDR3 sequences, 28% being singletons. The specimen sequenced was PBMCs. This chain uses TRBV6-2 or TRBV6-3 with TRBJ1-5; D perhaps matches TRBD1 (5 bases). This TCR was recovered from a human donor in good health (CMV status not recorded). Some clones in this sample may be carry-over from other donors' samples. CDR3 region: CASSVRVNSNQPQHF. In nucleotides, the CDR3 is TGTGCCAGCAGTGTCAGGGTTAATAGCAATCAGCCCCAGCATTTT.